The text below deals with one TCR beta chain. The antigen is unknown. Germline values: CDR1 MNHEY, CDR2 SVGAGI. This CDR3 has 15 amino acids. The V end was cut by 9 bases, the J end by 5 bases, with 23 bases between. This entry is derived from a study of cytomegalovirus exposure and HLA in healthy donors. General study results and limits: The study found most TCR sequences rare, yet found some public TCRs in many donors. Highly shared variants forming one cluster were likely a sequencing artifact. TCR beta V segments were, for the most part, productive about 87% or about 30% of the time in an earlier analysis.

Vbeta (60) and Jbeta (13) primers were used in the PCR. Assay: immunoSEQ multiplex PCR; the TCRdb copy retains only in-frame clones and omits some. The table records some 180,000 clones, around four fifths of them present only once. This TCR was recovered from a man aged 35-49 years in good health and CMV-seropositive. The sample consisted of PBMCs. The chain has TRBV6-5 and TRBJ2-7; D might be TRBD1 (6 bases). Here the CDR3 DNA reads TGTGCCAGTTCTCAACAGGGAGCTGGTTTTGACGAGCAGTACTTC. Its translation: CASSQQGAGFDEQYF.